This record concerns one T cell receptor beta chain sequence. Its antigen is unidentified. This sample stems from a study of cytomegalovirus exposure and HLA in healthy donors. Study-wide results and limits: Some highly shared sequence variants likely arose as a pipeline artifact. Data from an earlier analysis indicated that most TCR beta V segments were productive either about 90% or about 30% of the time.

Researchers ran the PCR with 60 Vbeta and 13 Jbeta primers. Measured with immunoSEQ multiplex PCR; TCRdb has only the in-frame clones, and not every one. There are 200,000 to 250,000 clones in the sample; 70% to 90% occur only once, and 8% lies in the top ten. V lost 5 bases and J lost 8; bases outside the gene matches: 10. Germline CDR1 reads MGHRA; CDR2 reads YSYEKL. The CDR3 covers 15 residues. The J gene is TRBJ2-1, the V gene TRBV4-1; TRBD2 matches at 9 bases. The clonotype originates from a woman in her sixties or seventies in good health and CMV-seropositive. Material for sequencing was PBMCs. This CDR3 is CASSWVGGRADEQFF. For the CDR3, the DNA is TGCGCCAGCAGCTGGGTGGGCGGGAGGGCTGATGAGCAGTTCTTC.